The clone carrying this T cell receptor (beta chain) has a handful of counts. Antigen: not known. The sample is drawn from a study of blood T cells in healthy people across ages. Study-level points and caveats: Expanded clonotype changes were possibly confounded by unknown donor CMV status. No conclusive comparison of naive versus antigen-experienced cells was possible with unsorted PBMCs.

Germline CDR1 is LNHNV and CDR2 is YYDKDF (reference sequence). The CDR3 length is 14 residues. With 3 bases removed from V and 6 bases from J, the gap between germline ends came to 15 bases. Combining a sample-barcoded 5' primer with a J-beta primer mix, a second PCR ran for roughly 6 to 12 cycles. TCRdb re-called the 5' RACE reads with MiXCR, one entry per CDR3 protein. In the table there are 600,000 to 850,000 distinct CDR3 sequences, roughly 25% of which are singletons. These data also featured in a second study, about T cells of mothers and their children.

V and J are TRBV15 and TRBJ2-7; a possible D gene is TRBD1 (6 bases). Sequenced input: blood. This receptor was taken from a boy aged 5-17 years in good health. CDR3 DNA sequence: TGTGCCACCAGCAGGACCTACACAGGGACCGAGCAGTACTTC. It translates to CATSRTYTGTEQYF.